The 16 T cell receptor beta chains below all came from one sample that was sequenced in a study of PD-L1 blockade in urothelial cancer. Here immunoSEQ multiplex PCR was the method, and the copy in TCRdb shows in-frame clones only, minus some. Among about 88,000 clones listed, 90% were seen once. Sequencing used PBMCs, obtained around atezolizumab (anti-PD-L1) treatment. These receptors all stem from a man in his fifties or sixties with urothelial cancer.

J is TRBJ2-4 and V is TRBV29-1, with 9 bases lining up with TRBD2. The germline CDR1 and CDR2 sequences are SQVTM and ANQGSEA. The CDR3 has 12 residues. J was trimmed by 7 bases and V by 2 bases; bases with no gene match: 0. In nucleotides, the CDR3 is TGCAGCGTTGAAACTAGCGGGAACATTCAGTACTTC. It translates to CSVETSGNIQYF. Using reference TRBV29-1 and TRBJ2-4 for the parts outside the CDR3, the full variable domain is SAVISQKPSRDICQRGTSLTIQCQVDSQVTMMFWYRQQPGQSLTLIATANQGSEATYESGFVIDKFPISRPNLTFSTLTVSNMSPEDSSIYLCSVETSGNIQYFGAGTRLSVL.

The gene calls are TRBV13 and TRBJ2-7; the match to TRBD1 covers 7 bases. From germline, CDR1 is PRHDT and CDR2 FYEKMQ (reference sequence). CDR3 length: 13 amino acids. The V and J ends lost 5 bases and 5 bases, in that order; junction bases with no gene match: 6. CDR3 DNA: TGTGCCAGCAGCCTAGCCGGGACAGACGAGCAGTACTTC. Translating gives CASSLAGTDEQYF.

The rearrangement links TRBV28 to TRBJ2-3; the D gene is possibly TRBD2 (5 bases). The CDR3 totals 13 residues. The V and J ends lost 11 bases and 6 bases respectively, with 18 bases between them. The V gene's germline CDR1 is MDHEN and CDR2 SYDVKM. Written as DNA, the CDR3 is TGTGCCTCCACCCCAGGACTGCCGGATACGCAGTATTTT. This encodes CASTPGLPDTQYF.

V gene TRBV19 combines with J gene TRBJ1-5; tentatively, D is TRBD1 (6 bases). Germline V lookup: CDR1 LNHDA, CDR2 SQIVND (reference sequence). V lost 3 bases to trimming and J lost 1 base, with 19 bases between them. This CDR3 is 18 amino acids long. CDR3 DNA: TGTGCCAGTAGTATTATTACGGGGGGGCCGGGAAGCAATCAGCCCCAGCATTTT. It yields the protein CASSIITGGPGSNQPQHF.

CDR3 protein: CASSSLAAGLFTDTQYF. In nucleotides, the CDR3 is TGTGCCAGCAGCTCGCTCGCCGCAGGGCTTTTCACAGATACGCAGTATTTT. V gene TRBV5-6 combines with J gene TRBJ2-3; a weak D match, TRBD1 (5 bases). The V and J ends lost 3 bases and 2 bases respectively, with 19 bases between them. CDR1 and CDR2 (germline): SGHDT, YYEEEE. The CDR3 is made up of 17 amino acids.

The chain recombines TRBV19 with TRBJ2-7; TRBD1 agrees at 7 bases. Germline CDR1 reads LNHDA; CDR2 reads SQIVND (reference sequence). This CDR3 contains 14 residues. J gave up 6 bases and V 2 bases, and 7 bases lay outside the gene matches. Here the CDR3 reads CASSINRGEGEQYF. CDR3 coding DNA: TGTGCCAGTAGTATAAACAGGGGAGAGGGCGAGCAGTACTTC.

This clone was observed once. V is TRBV2 and J is TRBJ2-6, with D perhaps TRBD1 (5 bases). In germline, CDR1 is SNHLY, CDR2 FYNNEI. Deletions cut 6 bases from V and 8 bases from J, with 8 bases between. This CDR3 spans 12 amino acids. Here the CDR3 reads CASRSGPNVLTF. CDR3 DNA: TGTGCCAGCAGGTCAGGGCCCAACGTCCTGACTTTC.

The rearrangement uses TRBV10-1 and TRBJ2-7; 10 positions agree with TRBD1. V shed 6 bases, J shed 6 bases, and the junction held 11 bases outside the gene matches. Looked up from germline, CDR1 is WNHNN and CDR2 is SYGVQD (reference sequence). The CDR3 loop spans 15 amino acids. The CDR3 DNA reads TGCGCCAGCAGAGGGTTTGGGACAGGGGATGGCGAGCAGTACTTC. As protein: CASRGFGTGDGEQYF.

The chain couples TRBV7-2 to TRBJ1-1; 9 bases align to TRBD1. The CDR3 sequence is 14 residues long. Germline V gene sequence: CDR1 SGHTA, CDR2 FQGNSA. V was clipped by 5 bases and J by 3 bases; unmatched bases: 4. The CDR3 loop reads CASSPTGGYTEAFF. The CDR3 coding sequence is TGTGCCAGCAGCCCAACAGGGGGCTACACTGAAGCTTTCTTT.

This clone is a singleton in its sample. The V call is TRBV9, the J call TRBJ2-3, with D perhaps matching TRBD2 (6 bases). CDR3 size: 15 residues. Trimming stripped 0 bases from V and 0 bases from J, with 8 bases between. CDR1 is SGDLS, CDR2 YYNGEE, per germline. The CDR3 nucleotides are TGTGCCAGCAGCGTAGGGGGGGACAGCACAGATACGCAGTATTTT. Amino acids: CASSVGGDSTDTQYF.

The V and J genes are TRBV4-1 and TRBJ1-2, with TRBD1 matching 9 bases. CDR3 size: 16 residues. The germline gives CDR1 MGHRA, CDR2 YSYEKL. V lost 3 bases, J lost 3 bases, and 8 bases stayed unmatched. Written as DNA, the CDR3 is TGCGCCAGCAGCCAGGGACAGGGAAACCAAGACTATGGCTACACCTTC. It encodes CASSQGQGNQDYGYTF.

This sequence joins TRBV7-2 and TRBJ2-3, with 7 bases aligning to TRBD1. Unmatched junction bases numbered 9, after V lost 2 bases and J lost 4 bases. This CDR3 spans 16 amino acids. CDR1 is SGHTA and CDR2 is FQGNSA in the germline V gene. The CDR3 region is CASSLLLVGGADTQYF. The CDR3 DNA reads TGTGCCAGCAGCTTACTTCTCGTAGGGGGCGCAGATACGCAGTATTTT.

The gene calls are TRBV4-3 and TRBJ2-3; D not resolved. This CDR3 comprises 13 residues. The V end was cut by 1 base, the J end by 3 bases, with 5 bases between. Germline V gene sequence: CDR1 LGHNA, CDR2 YSLEER. CDR3 loop: CASSQVLTDTQYF. The CDR3, as DNA: TGCGCCAGCAGCCAAGTCTTGACAGATACGCAGTATTTT.

The rearrangement links TRBV4-1 to TRBJ2-1; the match to TRBD1 covers 7 bases. The CDR3 loop spans 14 amino acids. Germline V lookup: CDR1 MGHRA, CDR2 YSYEKL. Germline trimming cut 4 bases from V and 1 base from J; bases unmatched to any gene: 1. The CDR3 DNA reads TGCGCCAGCAGCCGGGACAGTTCCTACAATGAGCAGTTCTTC. This codes for CASSRDSSYNEQFF.

The chain has TRBV2 and TRBJ1-2, with 9 bases lining up with TRBD1. With V trimmed by 8 bases and J by 5 bases, 12 bases remained unmatched. The CDR3 is made up of 15 amino acids. Per germline, CDR1 SNHLY and CDR2 FYNNEI. For the CDR3, the DNA is TGTGCCAGCGGGACAGGGTCAGGAAGCTCTTATGGCTACACCTTC. It yields the protein CASGTGSGSSYGYTF.

The gene calls are TRBV7-8 and TRBJ1-1; a possible D gene is TRBD1 (6 bases). CDR1 is SGHVS, CDR2 FQNEAQ, per germline. V lost 4 bases to trimming and J lost 9 bases, with 15 bases between them. The CDR3 has 13 amino acids. DNA for the CDR3: TGTGCCAGCAGCTCATACAGGGACTATAAAGCTTTCTTT. Translated, it gives CASSSYRDYKAFF.